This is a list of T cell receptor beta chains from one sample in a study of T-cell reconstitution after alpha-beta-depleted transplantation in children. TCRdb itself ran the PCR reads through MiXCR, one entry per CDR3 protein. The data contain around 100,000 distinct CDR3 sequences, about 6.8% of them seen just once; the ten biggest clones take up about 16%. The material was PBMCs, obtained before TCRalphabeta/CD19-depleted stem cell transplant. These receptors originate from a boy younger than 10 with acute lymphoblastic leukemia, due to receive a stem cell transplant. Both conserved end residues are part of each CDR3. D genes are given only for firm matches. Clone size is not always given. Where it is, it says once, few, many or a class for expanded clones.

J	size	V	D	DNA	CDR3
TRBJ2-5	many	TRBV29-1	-	TGCAGCGTTAGCAGGGGCCAAGAGACCCAGTACTTC	CSVSRGQETQYF
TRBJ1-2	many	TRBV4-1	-	TGCGCCAGCAGCGCCCTGTGGGATGGCTACACCTTC	CASSALWDGYTF
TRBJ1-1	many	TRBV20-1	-	TGCAGTGCTACCCCTTTAATGCGAAGCACTGAAGCTTTCTTT	CSATPLMRSTEAFF
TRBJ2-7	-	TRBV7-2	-	TGTGCCAGCAGCTTCCGGACAGACTACTCCTACGAGCAGTACTTC	CASSFRTDYSYEQYF
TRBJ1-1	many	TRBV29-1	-	TGCAGCGTTGAGTTCAGGGTAACTGAAGCTTTCTTT	CSVEFRVTEAFF
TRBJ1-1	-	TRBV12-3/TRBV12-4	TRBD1	TGTGCCAGCAGTGCCCACAGGGGCAGGGGAACTGAAGCTTTCTTT	CASSAHRGRGTEAFF
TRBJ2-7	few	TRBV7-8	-	TGTGCCAGCAGCTTAGCTGACAGTCCCTACGAGCAGTACTTC	CASSLADSPYEQYF
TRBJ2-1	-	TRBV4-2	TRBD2	TGTGCCAGCAGCCCCGGGGAGGGGCGCTCCTACAATGAGCAGTTCTTC	CASSPGEGRSYNEQFF
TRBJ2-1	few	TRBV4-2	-	TGTGCCAGCAGCCAAGAGGAGGGAAGCTCCTACAATGAGCAGTTCTTC	CASSQEEGSSYNEQFF
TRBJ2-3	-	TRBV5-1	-	TGCGCCAGCCGACTGGGGTCAGATACGCAGTATTTT	CASRLGSDTQYF